The clone carrying this TCR beta chain has at least ten counts. The data were taken from a study of early T cells in non-severe SARS-CoV-2 infection. TCRdb processed the 5' RACE reads anew with MiXCR; each CDR3 protein has one entry. The sample carries around 35,000 distinct CDR3 sequences, approximately 6% recorded once. The CDR3 consists of 11 residues. Trimming stripped 1 base from V and 7 bases from J, with 4 bases between. The V gene is TRBV12-3 or TRBV12-4, the J gene TRBJ2-5, with D hard to call. Sample: whole blood. The source of this sequence is an adult who was a healthcare worker with PCR-confirmed SARS-CoV-2 infection or an uninfected control (not recorded which). The CDR3 bases are TGTGCCAGCAGTTTAGTCGGGACCCAGTACTTC. It encodes CASSLVGTQYF.